The entry that follows covers one T cell receptor (beta chain) sequence. Its cognate antigen has yet to be identified. No much larger clone exists at a distance of one base, and base qualities are not known. The source of the sample is a study of T cell clonotyping in hematopoietic cell transplantation (dated by TCRdb to the early 2020s). Describing the broader study: In the study, more than 130 blood samples were gathered from 35 consecutive transplant recipients and their related donors. Patients were recruited between late 2015 and January 2017 and followed until September 2020 or death. The investigation overall reported the following: Only a small fraction of recipient repertoires overlapped donor repertoires, with over 97% appearing de novo at the given depth. The sample size was limited, and CD4 and CD8 repertoire contributions could not be separated because cells were not sorted. Broader TCR repertoire diversity after transplant was predicted by Inverse Simpson Index values from donors and from recipients before transplant. Recipient TCR diversity fell after transplant, with pathologically expanded clonotypes rising progressively from day 30 to day 180.

Via the germline V gene, CDR1 is MNHEY and CDR2 SVGAGI. From its cysteine to its phenylalanine, the CDR3 spans 14 amino acids. Only the CDR3 part of the read is kept: 42 bases, read in frame from the first base. The immunoSEQ assay, a bias-controlled multiplex PCR with V- and J-specific primers, was used to amplify TCR beta CDR3 regions from genomic DNA. In a second PCR step, the CDR3 amplicons were tagged with a proprietary barcode plus Illumina adapter sequences. CDR3 libraries were sequenced on an Illumina MiSeq instrument. Under the source paper's analysis protocol: immunoSEQ Analyzer 3.0 was used for export and quality control, with R Bioconductor and Immunarch used for downstream analyses. Repertoire metrics were calculated using only productive rearrangements within the normalized downsampled data set. In the normalized cohort, a clonotype counted as pathologically expanded if the clonotype was larger than 5 templates. The Inverse Simpson Index served as the measure of repertoire diversity. To capture all clonotypes, the CMV-specificity analyses were run on the non-normalized data set. Imported from immuneACCESS, the table was reduced by TCRdb to in-frame sequences with V and J called. These copies leave out some clones; in studies compared against another copy, an unresolved V gene accounts for under half, and the cause of the remainder is not known. V and J calls and clone size are copied from that table; D and trimming were computed from the DNA. The sample table lists approximately 9,700 clones, 77% of them with a count of one. The ten top clones hold about 8.5% of the sample.

The sample's time point label, decoded: 30 days after allo-HCT. Blood samples were obtained from recipients approximately 28 days before transplant and at days 30, 100 and 180 after transplant. Using Nuclei Lysis Solution, genomic DNA was extracted from unfractionated peripheral blood mononuclear cells that were either fresh or cryopreserved. The chain is assembled from TRBV6-5 and TRBJ2-5, with the D gene not confidently named. Judging by the DNA end, TRBJ2-7 fits better; the J call may be wrong. The sample in question was PBMCs, obtained 30 days after allogeneic stem cell transplant. The receptor was derived from a female patient in her 40s who had an allogeneic stem cell transplant from a related donor, so T cells may come from the graft donor. Some clones in this sample may be carry-over from other donors' samples. The DNA reads as follows: TGTGCCAGCAGTTACGCCGGGCCTACCTACGAGCAGTACTTC. This sequence encodes CASSYAGPTYEQYF.